A single sample gave rise to the 11 T cell receptor beta chains below, sequenced in a study of blood T cells in healthy people across ages. The second PCR ran about 6 to 12 cycles with a sample-barcoded 5' primer and J-beta primers. TCRdb itself ran the 5' RACE reads through MiXCR, one entry per CDR3 protein. The sample has about a million distinct CDR3 sequences, more than 30% seen once. Material for sequencing was blood. Every receptor here comes from a man aged 18 to 35 in good health.

CDR3 loop: CASLLMGGLEAEAFF. In DNA, the CDR3 is TGCGCCAGCCTGCTTATGGGGGGTTTGGAGGCTGAAGCTTTCTTT. The chain recombines TRBV4-3 with TRBJ1-1; D is possibly TRBD1 (5 bases). CDR1 is LGHNA, CDR2 YSLEER, per germline. V lost 8 bases and J 6 bases, leaving 22 bases between the germline ends. The CDR3 is 15 amino acids.

This clonotype was observed a handful of times. The gene calls are TRBV20-1 and TRBJ1-2, with D tentatively TRBD1 (6 bases). The germline V and J ends were trimmed by 1 base and 1 base, with 13 bases remaining between them. From germline, CDR1 is DFQATT and CDR2 SNEGSKA (reference sequence). This CDR3 comprises 15 residues. CDR3 in DNA: TGCAGTGCTAGAGTATGGACAGCCTTTAACTATGGCTACACCTTC. Translation gives CSARVWTAFNYGYTF.

V usage is TRBV4-1 and J usage is TRBJ2-7; 8 bases map to TRBD2. The CDR3 is made up of 14 amino acids. V dropped 4 bases and J dropped 4; count of bases not matched to a gene: 6. The germline CDR1 and CDR2 sequences are MGHRA and YSYEKL. CDR3 in DNA: TGCGCCAGCAGCCCGACTAGCGAGGGATACGAGCAGTACTTC. Amino acid sequence: CASSPTSEGYEQYF.

The chain employs TRBV7-2 and TRBJ1-3; D is uncertain. The V gene lost 4 bases and the J gene lost 4 bases, with 11 bases spanning the gap. The V gene's germline CDR1 is SGHTA and CDR2 FQGNSA. The CDR3 spans 14 residues. CDR3: CASSSHQQGNTIYF. The DNA for the CDR3 is TGTGCCAGCAGCTCCCACCAACAGGGAAACACCATATATTTT.

The chain is built from TRBV20-1 and TRBJ2-3; D is uncertain. The CDR3 covers 14 residues. Germline V gene lookup returns CDR1 DFQATT and CDR2 SNEGSKA (reference sequence). Trimming cost V 0 bases and J 5 bases, with 12 bases left between them. The CDR3 DNA reads TGCAGTGCTAGAGATGTGCGGAATTTAGATACGCAGTATTTT. This gives the protein CSARDVRNLDTQYF.

The sample holds a few counts of this clonotype. CDR3 protein: CASSQVGQGPYEQYF. In nucleotides, the CDR3 is TGTGCCAGCAGCCAAGTGGGGCAGGGACCCTACGAGCAGTACTTC. The V and J genes are TRBV14 and TRBJ2-7; D tentatively fits TRBD1 or TRBD2 (5 bases each). Per the germline V gene, CDR1 is SGHDN and CDR2 is FVKESK. This CDR3 is 15 amino acids long. The V end was cut by 1 base, the J end by 2 bases, with 12 bases between.

V gene TRBV27 combines with J gene TRBJ2-2; no reliable D call. The CDR3 covers 15 residues. Germline-derived CDR1 and CDR2 are MNHEY and SMNVEV (reference sequence). Trimming stripped 2 bases from V and 1 base from J, with 8 bases between. The DNA for the CDR3 is TGTGCCAGCAGTTTAGAGCAGCTGAACACCGGGGAGCTGTTTTTT. Protein product: CASSLEQLNTGELFF.

A single count supports this clonotype. J is TRBJ1-2 and V is TRBV5-8; D possibly corresponds to TRBD1 (6 bases). Trimming removed 4 bases at V and 1 base at J, with 17 bases between. The length of the CDR3 is 16 residues. From germline, CDR1 is SGHTS and CDR2 YDEGEE. The CDR3 nucleotides read TGTGCCAGCAGCCCAGAGTGGGGGGCGCATAACTATGGCTACACCTTC. It codes for CASSPEWGAHNYGYTF.

Concerning this clonotype: With a much larger clone just one base away, this may be a read error. The chain employs TRBV20-1 and TRBJ2-5, with TRBD2 matching 10 bases. Per germline, CDR1 DFQATT and CDR2 SNEGSKA (reference sequence). CDR3 size: 15 residues. The CDR3 DNA is TGCAGTGCTAGAGATCTCGGACTAGCGGAAGAGACCCTGTACTTC. Its translation: CSARDLGLAEETLYF.

This chain links TRBV7-8 with TRBJ1-2, with TRBD1 matching over 12 bases. V lost 4 bases to trimming and J lost 6 bases; unmatched junction nucleotides: 12. Germline V gene data show CDR1 as SGHVS and CDR2 as FQNEAQ. This CDR3 comprises 17 residues. In DNA form, the CDR3 reads TGTGCCAGCAGCTACACCACCGGGACAGGGGGCGAGAATGGCTACACCTTC. Protein product: CASSYTTGTGGENGYTF.

V usage is TRBV30 and J usage is TRBJ1-4; D unclear. V gave up 4 bases and J gave up 8 bases, with 11 bases separating them. Per germline, CDR1 GTSNPN and CDR2 SVGIG (reference sequence). The CDR3 sequence is 12 residues long. The CDR3 sequence: CAWMERSEKLFF. DNA for the CDR3: TGTGCCTGGATGGAGCGGAGCGAAAAACTGTTTTTT.